The 20 T cell receptor beta chains presented below share a single source sample, sequenced in a study of T cells in Graves' hyperthyroidism and ophthalmopathy. The TCR beta CDR3 regions underwent amplification using RNA transcripts as the source. First-round RT-PCR targeting the TCR CDR3 was performed with the HTBI primer set. TCRdb independently ran MiXCR on the multiplex PCR reads; one entry per CDR3 protein. This sample yields 200,000 to 250,000 distinct CDR3 sequences, of which roughly a quarter are seen a single time; roughly 32% belongs to the top ten. Sequencing used blood. The receptors originated from a woman between 40 and 50 years old with Graves' ophthalmopathy.

This clonotype was seen repeatedly, ten times or more. The chain couples TRBV28 to TRBJ1-1, with D tentatively TRBD1 (5 bases). The germline V and J ends were trimmed by 7 bases and 1 base, with 10 bases remaining between them. Per germline, CDR1 MDHEN and CDR2 SYDVKM. CDR3 size: 13 residues. CDR3 DNA: TGTGCCAGCACCCTGGGACGGAACACTGAAGCTTTCTTT. It encodes CASTLGRNTEAFF.

This clonotype was detected ten times or more. The gene calls are TRBV2 and TRBJ1-2; D call uncertain. Deletions cut 5 bases from V and 0 bases from J, with 7 bases between. Germline assignment: CDR1 SNHLY and CDR2 FYNNEI. This CDR3 region has 13 residues. The CDR3 reads CASSFLANYGYTF. The CDR3 nucleotides read TGTGCCAGCAGTTTTCTAGCTAACTATGGCTACACCTTC.

In this sample, this clonotype turned up a few times. The J gene is TRBJ2-7, the V gene TRBV25-1, with D perhaps TRBD2 (5 bases). V was pared by 3 bases and J by 2 bases, with 8 bases between. The germline CDR1 and CDR2 sequences are MGHDK and SYGVNS. This CDR3 contains 13 residues. CDR3 loop: CASSDPAAYEQYF. As DNA, the CDR3 is TGTGCCAGCAGTGACCCAGCGGCCTACGAGCAGTACTTC.

This clonotype was observed a handful of times. At one of its ends the junction is not consistent with the germline gene, which may arise from a read error. The CDR3 loop is CASSPRSGVTVVYEQCF. The CDR3 DNA is TGTGCCAGCAGCCCCCGTTCTGGGGTGACAGTCGTCTACGAGCAGTGCTTC. The V and J genes are TRBV11-2 and TRBJ2-7, with D possibly TRBD1 on 5 matching bases. CDR1 is SGHAT and CDR2 is FQNNGV in the germline V gene. The length of the CDR3 is 17 residues.

This clonotype was counted ten times or more. The chain links TRBV28 to TRBJ2-5; D tentatively reads TRBD1 or TRBD2 (5 bases each). Germline V gives CDR1 MDHEN, CDR2 SYDVKM. Trimming removed 8 bases from V and 1 base from J, with 11 bases in between. The CDR3 has 13 amino acids. Here the CDR3 reads CASRGDGQETQYF. For the CDR3, the DNA is TGTGCCAGCCGGGGCGACGGCCAAGAGACCCAGTACTTC.

This clonotype showed up just a few times. A clone one base away is much larger, so this may be a read error. The chain recombines TRBV5-1 with TRBJ2-7; a possible D gene is TRBD1 (6 bases). CDR1 is SGHRS and CDR2 is YFSETQ in the germline V gene. The CDR3 is 14 residues long. The DNA for the CDR3 is TGCGCCAGCAGCTTGGATCAGGGGACCTACGAGCGGTACTTC. It codes for CASSLDQGTYERYF.

The table lists this clonotype with many counts. The chain uses TRBV12-3 or TRBV12-4 and TRBJ2-2, with D hard to call. CDR3 length equals 15 residues. Trimming left V 0 bases short and J 4 bases short, with 9 bases between. In DNA form, the CDR3 reads TGTGCCAGCAGTTTAGCAACACTTAGCACCGGGGAGCTGTTTTTT. Translated, it gives CASSLATLSTGELFF.

At least ten counts were recorded for this clonotype. The chain has TRBV12-3 or TRBV12-4 and TRBJ2-1; D unresolved. V lost 6 bases, J lost 7 bases, and 4 bases lay in between. CDR3 size: 10 residues. The CDR3: CASSGNEQFF. CDR3 coding DNA: TGTGCCAGCAGCGGAAATGAGCAGTTCTTC.

In regard to this clonotype: One junction end does not reproduce the germline sequence, and a read error may be involved. This CDR3 reads CASSLGEGGSYEQSF. The CDR3 DNA reads TGTGCCAGCAGTTTAGGAGAGGGAGGGTCCTACGAGCAGTCCTTC. The chain has TRBV12-3 or TRBV12-4 and TRBJ2-7; 7 bases align to TRBD2. This CDR3 has 15 residues.

This clonotype has ten or more counts. This sequence joins TRBV27 and TRBJ1-1; tentatively, D is TRBD1 (5 bases). Germline values: CDR1 MNHEY, CDR2 SMNVEV (reference sequence). This CDR3 contains 13 residues. Trimming left V 8 bases short and J 1 base short, with 11 bases between. CDR3 nucleotides: TGTGCCAGCTGGGGACGGGGGAACACTGAAGCTTTCTTT. It yields the protein CASWGRGNTEAFF.

This clonotype was counted ten times or more. This sequence joins TRBV12-3 or TRBV12-4 and TRBJ1-2; 10 bases are shared with TRBD1. With V trimmed by 6 bases and J by 4 bases, 8 bases remained unmatched. This CDR3 is 15 amino acids long. The DNA for the CDR3 is TGTGCCAGCAGCTGGGACAGGGGATTGGGCTATGGCTACACCTTC. The encoded protein is CASSWDRGLGYGYTF.

This clonotype occurred a few times. The chain couples TRBV19 to TRBJ1-2, with 7 nucleotides matching TRBD1. This CDR3 region has 14 residues. Germline assignment: CDR1 LNHDA and CDR2 SQIVND (reference sequence). V lost 3 bases and J lost 4; bases outside the gene matches: 5. In DNA, the CDR3 is TGTGCCAGTAGTATCCGGGACAGCTTCTATGGCTACACCTTC. It yields the protein CASSIRDSFYGYTF.

This clonotype has a count of ten or more. The chain employs TRBV5-6 and TRBJ2-5; D call uncertain. CDR1 SGHDT and CDR2 YYEEEE come from the germline V gene. This CDR3 comprises 12 residues. V was cut by 0 bases and J by 9 bases, with 9 bases left in between. For the CDR3, the DNA is TGTGCCAGCAGCTTGGATGACGGGTCCCAGTACTTC. Translation: CASSLDDGSQYF.

This clonotype was observed many times. J is TRBJ2-7 and V is TRBV30; possible D gene TRBD1, 5 bases. Germline V gene sequence: CDR1 GTSNPN, CDR2 SVGIG (reference sequence). This CDR3 is built from 13 residues. Trimming removed 0 bases from V and 3 bases from J, with 9 bases in between. In DNA form, the CDR3 reads TGTGCCTGGAGTGTGGACACCAACTACGAGCAGTACTTC. Translating it yields CAWSVDTNYEQYF.

There are many counts of this clonotype. This chain joins TRBV12-3 or TRBV12-4 and TRBJ2-7; TRBD1 aligns across 7 bases. V shed 1 base, J shed 1 base, and the junction held 7 bases outside the gene matches. The CDR3 runs 16 residues. The CDR3 DNA reads as TGTGCCAGCAGTTTAGGAACGGGACAGAGGTCCTACGAGCAGTACTTC. Its translation is CASSLGTGQRSYEQYF.

The rearrangement joins TRBV7-2 to TRBJ2-7; 7 nucleotides line up with TRBD1. The CDR3 is 15 amino acids. J gave up 2 bases and V 5 bases, and 9 bases lay outside the gene matches. Germline V CDR1 and CDR2: SGHTA, FQGNSA. The CDR3 nucleotides read TGTGCCAGCAGCCGCGACAGGGTTTATCCCTACGAGCAGTACTTC. This translates into CASSRDRVYPYEQYF. The entire variable domain, with the rest obtained from reference TRBV7-2 and TRBJ2-7, is as follows: GAGVSQSPSNKVTEKGKDVELRCDPISGHTALYWYRQSLGQGLEFLIYFQGNSAPDKSGLPSDRFSAERTGGSVSTLTIQRTQQEDSAVYLCASSRDRVYPYEQYFGPGTRLTVT.

The chain combines TRBV5-1 with TRBJ1-2, with 7 bases aligning to TRBD1. CDR3 length equals 16 residues. Trimming removed 6 bases from V and 0 bases from J; junction bases left unmatched: 11. Germline CDR1 is SGHRS and CDR2 is YFSETQ. CDR3 residues: CASTPRTGLSNYGYTF. CDR3 coding DNA: TGCGCCAGCACCCCCCGGACAGGACTATCTAACTATGGCTACACCTTC.

The table lists this clonotype with many counts. V and J are TRBV19 and TRBJ2-4, with D possibly TRBD1 on 5 matching bases. CDR1 is LNHDA and CDR2 is SQIVND in the germline V gene (reference sequence). V was pared by 3 bases and J by 2 bases, with 11 bases between. The CDR3 covers 15 residues. The CDR3 DNA reads TGTGCCAGTAGTATTGCGACAGCTACCAAAAACATTCAGTACTTC. Its translation is CASSIATATKNIQYF.

The chain recombines TRBV20-1 with TRBJ1-2; tentative D call: TRBD1 (5 bases). CDR3 length: 17 amino acids. Germline V gene lookup returns CDR1 DFQATT and CDR2 SNEGSKA (reference sequence). Trimming removed 4 bases from V and 1 base from J, with 22 bases in between. In DNA, the CDR3 is TGCAGTGCTATAGATAGCTCGACTGGGGGGATTAACTATGGCTACACCTTC. Translating it yields CSAIDSSTGGINYGYTF.

This clonotype has a count of ten or more. This rearrangement joins TRBV5-5 to TRBJ2-5; 7 bases are a match to TRBD1. V lost 2 bases to trimming and J lost 7 bases; unmatched junction nucleotides: 8. Germline assignment: CDR1 SGHKS and CDR2 YYEKEE (reference sequence). The CDR3 sequence is 14 residues long. The DNA for the CDR3 is TGTGCCAGCAGCTTCGGACAGGCGGAAGGGACCCAGTACTTC. Protein: CASSFGQAEGTQYF.